Each of the 24 T cell receptor beta chains below was sequenced from the same sample in a study of cytomegalovirus exposure and HLA in healthy donors. It was with 60 Vbeta and 13 Jbeta primers that the PCR ran. The protocol was immunoSEQ multiplex PCR, while the TCRdb copy is restricted to in-frame clones and leaves out a portion. The table shows approximately 110,000 clones, with around 80% occurring only once. Specimen: PBMCs. These receptor sequences come from a young woman in good health and CMV-seronegative.

This chain links TRBV5-1 with TRBJ2-6, with D unresolved. Looked up from germline, CDR1 is SGHRS and CDR2 is YFSETQ. Trimming cost V 6 bases and J 0 bases, with 7 bases left between them. The CDR3 covers 14 residues. For the CDR3, the DNA is TGCGCCAGCATGAAGAGCTCTGGGGCCAACGTCCTGACTTTC. Translated: CASMKSSGANVLTF.

The chain carries TRBV20-1 and TRBJ1-1, with TRBD1 as a possible D gene (5 bases). This CDR3 comprises 11 residues. Germline CDR1 and CDR2: DFQATT and SNEGSKA (reference sequence). Deletions cut 0 bases from V and 13 bases from J, with 12 bases between. CDR3 sequence reads: CSAREGGGGFF. CDR3 nucleotide sequence: TGCAGTGCTAGAGAGGGGGGTGGGGGTTTCTTT.

The chain carries TRBV15 and TRBJ2-7; 9 bases align to TRBD1. CDR1 and CDR2 (germline): LNHNV, YYDKDF (reference sequence). This CDR3 is 15 amino acids long. J was trimmed by 2 bases and V by 0 bases; bases with no gene match: 2. The DNA for the CDR3 is TGTGCCACCAGCAGAGATAGGACAGGGGCCTACGAGCAGTACTTC. Encoded protein: CATSRDRTGAYEQYF.

This chain links TRBV6-1 with TRBJ1-6; 9 nucleotides align to TRBD1. Germline-derived CDR1 and CDR2 are MNHNS and SASEGT. The CDR3 contains 17 residues. V trimming: 6 bases; J trimming: 10 bases; junction bases outside the gene matches: 16. The CDR3, as DNA: TGTGCCAGCAGAGAACGCCGGACAGGGGAGATTTGGTCACCCCTCCACTTT. Translating it yields CASRERRTGEIWSPLHF.

The rearrangement joins TRBV6-1 to TRBJ1-3; no clear D gene. V dropped 7 bases and J dropped 3 bases, with 10 bases sitting between them. The germline gives CDR1 MNHNS, CDR2 SASEGT. There are 13 residues in the CDR3. The CDR3 spells CASNRDIGNTIYF. DNA of the CDR3: TGTGCCAGCAACAGAGACATTGGAAACACCATATATTTT.

The genes are TRBV5-1 and TRBJ2-7; D might be TRBD2 (5 bases). The germline CDR1 and CDR2 sequences are SGHRS and YFSETQ. Deletions cut 2 bases from V and 0 bases from J, with 9 bases between. This CDR3 is built from 14 residues. The CDR3 spells CASSFSASSYEQYF. For the CDR3, the DNA is TGCGCCAGCAGCTTTAGCGCTAGCTCCTACGAGCAGTACTTC.

This clone appeared a few times. The rearrangement links TRBV9 to TRBJ2-7; perhaps TRBD1 as D (7 bases). The V gene lost 4 bases and the J gene lost 2 bases, with 16 bases spanning the gap. Germline V lookup: CDR1 SGDLS, CDR2 YYNGEE. The CDR3 runs 15 residues. The DNA of the CDR3 is TGTGCCAGCAGCCCTCTCCCAGGGGGGCCCTACGAGCAGTACTTC. Protein: CASSPLPGGPYEQYF.

The chain combines TRBV11-1 with TRBJ1-1, with unresolved D. V was cut by 7 bases and J by 1 base, with 13 bases left in between. The CDR3 contains 14 residues. Germline V gene sequence: CDR1 SGHAT, CDR2 FQDESV (reference sequence). CDR3 amino acids: CASKPMRGNTEAFF. The DNA for the CDR3 is TGTGCCAGCAAACCTATGCGAGGGAACACTGAAGCTTTCTTT.

This chain connects TRBV20-1 to TRBJ2-6, with no clear D. This CDR3 contains 11 residues. Germline lookup yields CDR1 DFQATT and CDR2 SNEGSKA (reference sequence). Trimming took 6 bases from V and 2 from J, leaving 2 bases between them. The CDR3 bases are TGCAGTGCCGCTGGGGCCAACGTCCTGACTTTC. It specifies CSAAGANVLTF.

Remarks on this clone: This sample includes further DNA sequences coding for the same CDR3. The chain employs TRBV5-4 and TRBJ1-1; no clear D. Trimming took 1 base from V and 1 from J, leaving 5 bases between them. The CDR3 is made up of 13 amino acids. Germline V gives CDR1 SGHNT, CDR2 YYREEE (reference sequence). CDR3 sequence: CASSLPGNTEAFF. The CDR3 nucleotides are TGTGCCAGCAGCTTGCCGGGGAACACTGAAGCTTTCTTT.

This chain links TRBV30 with TRBJ2-2; D may be TRBD2 (5 bases). The V gene lost 1 base and the J gene lost 4 bases, with 10 bases spanning the gap. Germline-derived CDR1 and CDR2 are GTSNPN and SVGIG (reference sequence). CDR3 length: 14 residues. The CDR3: CAWSGGPTTGELFF. The CDR3 DNA sequence: TGTGCCTGGAGTGGAGGGCCGACCACCGGGGAGCTGTTTTTT.

The V gene is TRBV6-6, the J gene TRBJ1-5; D is possibly TRBD1 (5 bases). In germline, CDR1 is MNHNY, CDR2 SVGAGI (reference sequence). V gave up 6 bases and J gave up 6 bases, with 21 bases separating them. The CDR3 totals 16 residues. The CDR3 loop is CASSLRTAGVSQPQHF. CDR3 in DNA: TGTGCCAGCAGCCTAAGGACGGCGGGGGTATCTCAGCCCCAGCATTTT.

The genes are TRBV19 and TRBJ1-5; the match to TRBD1 covers 7 bases. CDR1 is LNHDA and CDR2 is SQIVND in the germline V gene (reference sequence). CDR3 length: 18 residues. V lost 2 bases, J lost 6 bases, and 16 bases stayed unmatched. CDR3 bases: TGTGCCAGTAGTATATGGCCCCAGGGCCAGGGGGTGGGTCAGCCCCAGCATTTT. Amino acid sequence: CASSIWPQGQGVGQPQHF.

The chain links TRBV27 to TRBJ2-5, with TRBD2 matching over 9 bases. Germline loops: CDR1 MNHEY, CDR2 SMNVEV (reference sequence). The V segment lost 5 bases and the J segment 6 bases; nucleotides outside the gene matches: 10. There are 15 residues in the CDR3. Here the CDR3 DNA reads TGTGCCAGCAGTCTCGGACTAGCGAGGGAACAGACCCAGTACTTC. This encodes CASSLGLAREQTQYF.

The rearrangement links TRBV29-1 to TRBJ2-7; 12 bases map to TRBD1. J gave up 2 bases and V 7 bases, and 3 bases lay outside the gene matches. The germline gives CDR1 SQVTM, CDR2 ANQGSEA. This CDR3 region has 13 residues. Here the CDR3 reads CSAGQGATYEQYF. For the CDR3, the DNA is TGCAGCGCGGGACAGGGGGCCACCTACGAGCAGTACTTC.

A few counts support this clone. The sample has other DNA sequences that encode this CDR3 too. The genes are TRBV5-1 and TRBJ1-1; 8 bases are shared with TRBD1. CDR3 size: 13 residues. Germline loops: CDR1 SGHRS, CDR2 YFSETQ. After removal of 1 base from V and 4 bases from J, the junction contained 0 bases not matched to a gene. Written as DNA, the CDR3 is TGCGCCAGCAGCTTGACAGGGGGCACTGAAGCTTTCTTT. Translated, it gives CASSLTGGTEAFF.

This clone was found a few times. The J gene is TRBJ2-3, the V gene TRBV6-6; D is unresolved. The germline V gene encodes CDR1 MNHNY and CDR2 SVGAGI (reference sequence). The CDR3 loop spans 13 amino acids. Deletions cut 5 bases from V and 2 bases from J, with 8 bases between. This CDR3 reads CASSLFSTDTQYF. The CDR3 DNA follows: TGTGCCAGCAGTCTCTTCTCCACAGATACGCAGTATTTT.

The CDR3 loop reads CASSLLSGRGGNEQFF. CDR3 coding DNA: TGTGCCAGCAGTCTCCTGAGTGGCAGGGGAGGGAATGAGCAGTTCTTC. The chain combines TRBV27 with TRBJ2-1; TRBD2 is a possible D gene (7 bases). The CDR3 covers 16 residues. V was trimmed by 5 bases and J by 7 bases, leaving 21 bases between them. The germline V gene encodes CDR1 MNHEY and CDR2 SMNVEV (reference sequence).

V is TRBV13 and J is TRBJ2-7; possibly TRBD1 for D (5 bases). Trimming took 7 bases from V and 2 from J, leaving 15 bases between them. The CDR3 spans 14 residues. From germline, CDR1 is PRHDT and CDR2 FYEKMQ (reference sequence). This CDR3 is CASKAGRSPYEQYF. CDR3 nucleotide sequence: TGTGCCAGCAAGGCAGGGCGGTCTCCCTACGAGCAGTACTTC.

The J gene is TRBJ2-3, the V gene TRBV6-5, with 9 bases fitting TRBD1. The CDR3 contains 15 residues. Trimming cost V 6 bases and J 2 bases; bases outside gene matches: 6. Per germline, CDR1 MNHEY and CDR2 SVGAGI. Here the CDR3 DNA reads TGTGCCAGCAGGAGACAGGGGGATCTCACAGATACGCAGTATTTT. Protein product: CASRRQGDLTDTQYF.

As for this clone: An end of the junction does not agree with germline; a read error may underlie this. This chain connects TRBV7-9 to TRBJ1-2; D gene unclear. Germline loops: CDR1 SEHNR, CDR2 FQNEAQ (reference sequence). This CDR3 spans 15 amino acids. In DNA, the CDR3 is TGTTCCAGCAGCTTAGGGATTAGTGGGGAGTATGGCTACACCTTC. It encodes CSSSLGISGEYGYTF.

This clone occurred a few times. The chain combines TRBV7-9 with TRBJ1-6; 7 nucleotides line up with TRBD1. V gave up 5 bases and J gave up 4 bases; unmatched junction bases: 2. CDR1 is SEHNR and CDR2 is FQNEAQ in the germline V gene (reference sequence). The CDR3 runs 14 residues. As DNA, the CDR3 is TGTGCCAGCAGCCAACAGGGGTATAATTCACCCCTCCACTTT. It translates to CASSQQGYNSPLHF. Combining the CDR3 with reference TRBV7-9 and TRBJ1-6 gives the whole variable domain DTGVSQNPRHKITKRGQNVTFRCDPISEHNRLYWYRQTLGQGPEFLTYFQNEAQLEKSRLLSDRFSAERPKGSFSTLEIQRTEQGDSAMYLCASSQQGYNSPLHFGNGTRLTVT.

This rearrangement joins TRBV7-9 to TRBJ1-1; 8 nucleotides agree with TRBD1. Trimming removed 5 bases from V and 4 bases from J; junction bases left unmatched: 9. CDR1 is SEHNR, CDR2 FQNEAQ, per germline (reference sequence). This CDR3 region has 15 residues. CDR3 protein: CASSPTTGVVTEAFF. The CDR3 DNA sequence: TGTGCCAGCAGCCCCACGACAGGGGTAGTCACTGAAGCTTTCTTT.

This clone occurred a few times. The chain has TRBV30 and TRBJ2-1; D call uncertain. V was clipped by 1 base and J by 4 bases, with 2 bases between them. CDR1 GTSNPN and CDR2 SVGIG come from the germline V gene (reference sequence). CDR3 size: 11 residues. The CDR3 reads CAWSAYNEQFF. As DNA, the CDR3 is TGTGCCTGGAGTGCGTACAATGAGCAGTTCTTC.